This T cell receptor beta chain was retrieved from a study of T-cell reconstitution after alpha-beta-depleted transplantation in children. This clonotype has a count of ten or more. Unique molecular identifiers were incorporated when the TCRbeta library was constructed. TCRdb passed the PCR reads through MiXCR, listing each CDR3 protein once. The sample contains nearly 200,000 distinct CDR3 sequences, approximately 6% of which appear only once. The clonotype originates from a girl under three years old with combined immunodeficiency, due to receive a stem cell transplant. The source material was PBMCs, sampled before TCRalphabeta/CD19-depleted stem cell transplant.

The CDR3: CASSYYDNSYEQYF. The CDR3 DNA sequence: TGTGCCAGCAGTTACTACGACAACTCATACGAGCAGTACTTC. The chain recombines TRBV6-2 or TRBV6-3 with TRBJ2-7; D uncertain. The V gene lost 1 base and the J gene lost 4 bases, with 11 bases spanning the gap. Germline V gene data show CDR1 as MNHEY and CDR2 as SVGEGT. CDR3 size: 14 residues.